The sequence of this T cell receptor beta chain was determined in a study of blood T cells in healthy people across ages. Alongside a J-beta primer mix, a sample-barcoded 5' primer served in a second PCR lasting about 6 to 11 cycles. TCRdb analysed the 5' RACE reads with MiXCR anew, one entry per CDR3 protein. The sample contains around 1.5 million distinct CDR3 sequences, approximately 32% of which appear only once. The CDR3 consists of 17 residues. J gave up 5 bases and V 4 bases, and 14 bases lay outside the gene matches. Germline assignment: CDR1 LGHDT and CDR2 YNNKEL (reference sequence). This TCR was sampled from a young woman in good health. Specimen: blood. This chain uses TRBV3-1 with TRBJ2-5, with 9 positions matching TRBD1. CDR3 loop: CASSLQTTGGRGETQYF. The DNA of the CDR3 is TGTGCCAGCAGCCTCCAGACGACAGGGGGTAGGGGTGAGACCCAGTACTTC.